This entry is about one TCR beta chain. Its antigen is undetermined. The repertoire was sequenced with immunoSEQ multiplex PCR; TCRdb's copy has only in-frame clones and lacks some. The sample has more than 150,000 clones; about 86% are singletons. This sample was included in a study of cytomegalovirus exposure and HLA in healthy donors. Germline trimming cut 3 bases from V and 5 bases from J; bases unmatched to any gene: 9. Looked up from germline, CDR1 is SNHLY and CDR2 is FYNNEI. This CDR3 is 17 amino acids long. Notes on the study in general: Usually a TCR sequence was rare, but some public TCRs were found in many donors.

Sequences were obtained from PBMCs. This chain connects TRBV2 to TRBJ2-2; 10 nucleotides match TRBD2. The sequence came from a woman younger than 30 in good health and CMV-seropositive. CDR3 amino acids: CASSETAGGPWTGELFF. The CDR3, as DNA: TGTGCCAGCAGTGAGACAGCGGGGGGGCCGTGGACCGGGGAGCTGTTTTTT.